This T cell receptor (beta chain) comes out of a study of lymphopenia after photon versus proton radiotherapy. General study results and limits: A bigger post-nadir fall in TCR diversity correlated inversely with survival time in deceased patients. Relative stability marked proton patients; photon patients lost diversity and naive cells. Oligoclonal CD8+ Temra expansion after nadir drove photon patients' diversity drop.

A word on this clone: Its antigen is as yet unknown.

Using immunoSEQ multiplex PCR, the repertoire was profiled, and TCRdb retains in-frame clones only, with some absent. Of 30,000 to 35,000 clones listed, about 91% were seen once; the top ten hold about 6.3%. The receptor was isolated from a woman aged 70 to 79 with pancreatic cancer. Some clones in this sample may be carry-over from other donors' samples. This specimen consisted of peripheral blood, obtained from a patient treated with proton-based radiotherapy.

The chain's CDR3 is CASSQDTPDLLYEQYF. In nucleotides, the CDR3 is TGCGCCAGCAGCCAAGACACCCCTGACCTGTTATACGAGCAGTACTTC. The V and J genes are TRBV4-1 and TRBJ2-7, with D unclear. The V gene's germline CDR1 is MGHRA and CDR2 YSYEKL. The length of the CDR3 is 16 residues. The ends were cut back, 0 bases at V and 4 bases at J, with 16 bases in the middle.